This entry concerns a single T cell receptor (beta chain). Its antigen is unknown. The sample comes from a study of early T cells in non-severe SARS-CoV-2 infection. Study background: Sequencing used unsorted whole-blood bulk RNA, so chains lack pairing. Study-level points and caveats: Anti-spike CD8 responses were favored by VDJdb matching, which missed private and CD4 specificities.

V lost 1 base to trimming and J lost 6 bases; unmatched junction nucleotides: 9. Germline-derived CDR1 and CDR2 are SGHTA and FQGNSA. The CDR3 is 15 amino acids. The TCR library protocol was used to attach unique molecular identifiers. These identifiers were attached to individual cDNA molecules. TCRdb reprocessed the 5' RACE reads via MiXCR and lists one record per CDR3 protein. The sample lists approximately 71,000 distinct CDR3 sequences; 12% to 15% were seen once. The chain is built from TRBV7-2 and TRBJ2-7; TRBD2 aligns across 7 bases. This receptor was obtained from an adult who was a healthcare worker with PCR-confirmed SARS-CoV-2 infection or an uninfected control (not recorded which). Material for sequencing was whole blood. CDR3 DNA: TGTGCCAGCAGCTTAGTGCCCTCCTCGGGGGGCGAGCAGTACTTC. It is translated as CASSLVPSSGGEQYF.